Listed below are T cell receptor beta chains from one sample, sequenced in a study of CD8 T cells in Susac syndrome. MiXCR was run by TCRdb on the immunoSEQ multiplex PCR reads, yielding one entry per CDR3 protein. The sample shows some 150,000 distinct CDR3 sequences, 95% of them seen only once. Sequenced material: CD4+ T cells from PBMCs. Every receptor here comes from a human donor with Susac syndrome. Each CDR3 is given with its conserved first and last residue. A D gene is named only where the DNA matches it firmly. Part of the rows lack a size; the others show once, few, many or a class for expanded clones.

clone_size j_call d_call v_call cdr3_nt cdr3_aa
. TRBJ2-7 TRBD1 TRBV29-1 TGCAGCGTTCTTCCCGGGACAGGGGGCTACGAGCAGTACTTC CSVLPGTGGYEQYF
. TRBJ1-2 . TRBV5-1 TGCGCCAGCACAGGCGGCCGGGATGGCTACACCTTC CASTGGRDGYTF
. TRBJ2-5 TRBD2 TRBV20-1 TGCAGTGCTATTACTAGCGGGGGGGCCTTTGGGACCCAGTACTTC CSAITSGGAFGTQYF
. TRBJ2-3 TRBD2 TRBV15 TGTGCCACCAGCAGGGCCGGCGGGGGGGGAACAGATACGCAGTATTTT CATSRAGGGGTDTQYF
once TRBJ2-1 . TRBV7-2 TGTGCCAGCAGCTTAGGGCAGGGAGGTTACAATGAGCAGTTCTTC CASSLGQGGYNEQFF
. TRBJ1-1 . TRBV5-1 TGCGCCAGCAGCTTGGGACAAACTGAAGCTTTCTTT CASSLGQTEAFF
few TRBJ2-3 TRBD1 TRBV20-1 TGCAGTGCTAGATCGGACAGGGGGCGCACAGATACGCAGTATTTT CSARSDRGRTDTQYF
. TRBJ1-1 . TRBV18 TGTGCCAGCTCCTCACAAGCGAACACTGAAGCTTTCTTT CASSSQANTEAFF
few TRBJ1-6 . TRBV5-1 TGTGCCAGCAGCTTAGATAATTCACCCCTCCACTTT CASSLDNSPLHF
. TRBJ2-3 . TRBV12-3/TRBV12-4 TGTGCCAGCAGTTTCGGGTCCCGAGGGGATACGCAGTATTTT CASSFGSRGDTQYF
once TRBJ2-5 . TRBV29-1 TGCAGCGTTGGGAGGGCCCAAGGGACCCAGTACTTC CSVGRAQGTQYF
. TRBJ2-5 . TRBV7-6 TGTGCCAGCAGCTTACAATCAGGGACTTACCAAGAGACCCAGTACTTC CASSLQSGTYQETQYF
. TRBJ2-3 . TRBV15 TGTGCCACCGGCACGGGACTCACAGATACGCAGTATTTT CATGTGLTDTQYF
. TRBJ1-2 . TRBV20-1 TGCAGTGCGCGGCCCGGGGCCGGTGGCTACACCTTC CSARPGAGGYTF
. TRBJ1-5 TRBD1 TRBV25-1 TGTGCCAGCAGGGGACAGGGCTACAATCAGCCCCAGCATTTT CASRGQGYNQPQHF
. TRBJ2-5 TRBD2 TRBV9 TGTGCCAGCAGCGTCCGGGGGGGCCCCTGGGAGACCCAGTACTTC CASSVRGGPWETQYF